The 29 T cell receptor beta chains in this list originate from one sample, sequenced in a study of beta chain features in type 1 diabetes. Expressed TCRB transcripts were sequenced, since all the RNA that had been isolated was reverse transcribed. Profiled with immunoSEQ multiplex PCR; TCRdb holds only in-frame clones, not every one. The data show hundreds of thousands of clones, 30% seen once. Input material: naive CD4+ T cells from blood. The receptors were sampled from a man younger than 35 in good health.

The gene calls are TRBV7-2 and TRBJ2-7; tentative D call: TRBD2 (5 bases). V shed 5 bases and J shed 1 base, with 12 bases lying between them. The CDR3 spans 14 residues. Germline V gene lookup returns CDR1 SGHTA and CDR2 FQGNSA. The CDR3 DNA sequence: TGTGCCAGCAGCACCGGCCGGAGGTCCTACGAGCAGTACTTC. It specifies CASSTGRRSYEQYF.

The CDR3 DNA sequence: TGTGCCAGCAGCCAAGATCTCGGACAGCATAACTATGGCTACACCTTC. Its protein product is CASSQDLGQHNYGYTF. V usage is TRBV4-2 and J usage is TRBJ1-2, with D possibly TRBD1 on 6 matching bases. V shed 0 bases and J shed 1 base, with 12 bases lying between them. This CDR3 has 16 amino acids. CDR1 and CDR2 (germline): LGHNA, YNFKEQ.

The CDR3 is CASSPDRATYEQYF. CDR3 nucleotides: TGCGCCAGCAGTCCGGACAGGGCCACCTACGAGCAGTACTTC. V is TRBV23-1 and J is TRBJ2-7; 8 positions match TRBD1. TRBV23-1 belongs to the ORF category, with a function that is uncertain. J was trimmed by 2 bases and V by 4 bases; bases with no gene match: 4. CDR3 length: 14 amino acids.

The rearrangement links TRBV2 to TRBJ2-1, with a possible D match to TRBD2 (6 bases). The CDR3 spans 13 residues. V was pared by 3 bases and J by 10 bases, with 13 bases between. Per the germline V gene, CDR1 is SNHLY and CDR2 is FYNNEI. CDR3 nucleotides: TGTGCCAGCAGTGAGGGGCTAGCGAGGGAGCAGTTCTTC. Amino acids: CASSEGLAREQFF.

This clone appeared a few times. The chain joins TRBV29-1 to TRBJ2-2, with D perhaps TRBD2 (6 bases). V gave up 5 bases and J gave up 1 base, with 8 bases separating them. Germline V gene lookup returns CDR1 SQVTM and CDR2 ANQGSEA. The CDR3 consists of 13 residues. CDR3 DNA: TGCAGCGTTAACGGGAGGAACACCGGGGAGCTGTTTTTT. It encodes CSVNGRNTGELFF.

The V gene is TRBV29-1, the J gene TRBJ1-4; 11 nucleotides agree with TRBD1. This CDR3 contains 14 residues. The trim removed 7 bases at V and 6 bases at J, leaving 7 bases unmatched. Germline V gives CDR1 SQVTM, CDR2 ANQGSEA. The CDR3 reads CSAQDRGRDEKLFF. The CDR3 DNA reads TGCAGCGCTCAGGACAGGGGGCGCGATGAAAAACTGTTTTTT.

This clone was picked up a small number of times. V gene TRBV4-1 combines with J gene TRBJ2-7, with 10 bases lining up with TRBD2. With 0 bases clipped from V and 2 bases from J, the junction kept 4 bases outside the gene matches. CDR1 and CDR2 (germline): MGHRA, YSYEKL. The CDR3 has 16 residues. The CDR3 DNA reads as TGCGCCAGCAGCCAAGATCGCAGCGGGAGGGCCTACGAGCAGTACTTC. Protein sequence: CASSQDRSGRAYEQYF.

A few counts support this clone. The same CDR3 is also encoded by other DNA sequences in this sample. The CDR3, as DNA: TGTGCCAGCAGAGGGACGGGCTACTATGGCTACACCTTC. Translated, it gives CASRGTGYYGYTF. The chain recombines TRBV27 with TRBJ1-2, with D possibly TRBD1 on 5 matching bases. Germline lookup yields CDR1 MNHEY and CDR2 SMNVEV (reference sequence). This CDR3 is 13 amino acids long. Deletions cut 6 bases from V and 3 bases from J, with 11 bases between.

This clone was found a few times. The rearrangement joins TRBV14 to TRBJ2-1; D is ambiguous. This CDR3 is built from 14 residues. The V gene's germline CDR1 is SGHDN and CDR2 FVKESK. Trimming stripped 5 bases from V and 0 bases from J, with 8 bases between. The CDR3 coding sequence is TGTGCCAGCAGCTCTCGCGTCTCCTACAATGAGCAGTTCTTC. Translation gives CASSSRVSYNEQFF.

This clone was counted only a few times. The J gene is TRBJ2-1, the V gene TRBV30; TRBD2 agrees at 7 bases. The CDR3 sequence is 12 residues long. Germline CDR1 GTSNPN, CDR2 SVGIG (reference sequence). V gave up 5 bases and J gave up 9 bases; unmatched junction bases: 7. CDR3 nucleotide sequence: TGTGCCTGGGGGGGAGGGAGCTTTGAGCAGTTCTTC. Residues: CAWGGGSFEQFF.

The V gene is TRBV5-1, the J gene TRBJ2-4; 8 bases match TRBD2. This CDR3 region has 14 residues. Germline V gene data show CDR1 as SGHRS and CDR2 as YFSETQ. With 1 base clipped from V and 8 bases from J, the junction kept 5 bases outside the gene matches. The CDR3 protein is CASSLPLAGDIQYF. In DNA, the CDR3 is TGCGCCAGCAGCTTGCCTCTAGCGGGTGACATTCAGTACTTC.

This rearrangement joins TRBV4-1 to TRBJ2-1; 8 positions agree with TRBD2. Germline CDR1 reads MGHRA; CDR2 reads YSYEKL. The CDR3 spans 17 residues. Trimming removed 2 bases from V and 0 bases from J; junction bases left unmatched: 6. The DNA of the CDR3 is TGCGCCAGCAGCCAACTGGCGGGAGGCGTCTCCTACAATGAGCAGTTCTTC. As protein: CASSQLAGGVSYNEQFF.

This clone was counted between two and nine times. One base away lies a much larger clone, so this may be a sequencing read error. This sequence joins TRBV5-6 and TRBJ2-3; D remains ambiguous. CDR3 length equals 11 residues. CDR1 is SGHDT and CDR2 is YYEEEE in the germline V gene. Trimming cost V 3 bases and J 3 bases, with 2 bases left between them. The CDR3 sequence is CASSSTDTQYF. In DNA form, the CDR3 reads TGTGCCAGCAGCTCTACAGATACGCAGTATTTT.

The chain combines TRBV25-1 with TRBJ2-4; TRBD1 aligns across 8 bases. The CDR3 sequence is 17 residues long. Germline V gives CDR1 MGHDK, CDR2 SYGVNS. V lost 4 bases and J lost 0; bases outside the gene matches: 8. The CDR3 sequence: CASSGLQGALAKNIQYF. The CDR3, as DNA: TGTGCCAGCAGTGGGCTTCAGGGGGCCCTAGCCAAAAACATTCAGTACTTC.

The V gene is TRBV30, the J gene TRBJ2-5, with 9 bases identical to TRBD1. The CDR3 length is 14 residues. Germline CDR1 and CDR2: GTSNPN and SVGIG (reference sequence). J gave up 2 bases and V 2 bases, and 3 bases lay outside the gene matches. The DNA for the CDR3 is TGTGCCTGGAGTACTGGGACAGGGCAAGAGACCCAGTACTTC. It yields the protein CAWSTGTGQETQYF.

This chain connects TRBV4-3 to TRBJ1-1; no reliable D call. From germline, CDR1 is LGHNA and CDR2 YSLEER. This CDR3 has 14 residues. Trimming stripped 5 bases from V and 1 base from J, with 11 bases between. CDR3 bases: TGCGCCAGCAGCTCCAGACTCGGGAACACTGAAGCTTTCTTT. Translating gives CASSSRLGNTEAFF.

The chain employs TRBV30 and TRBJ1-4; D remains ambiguous. There are 12 residues in the CDR3. Germline CDR1 is GTSNPN and CDR2 is SVGIG (reference sequence). The V and J ends lost 7 bases and 7 bases respectively, with 13 bases between them. CDR3: CALRTPGEKLFF. The CDR3 DNA reads as TGTGCCTTAAGGACCCCCGGTGAAAAACTGTTTTTT.

This chain uses TRBV30 with TRBJ2-1, with a tentative D call TRBD1 (6 bases). With 4 bases removed from V and 9 bases from J, the gap between germline ends came to 13 bases. This CDR3 has 12 amino acids. In germline, CDR1 is GTSNPN, CDR2 SVGIG (reference sequence). The DNA of the CDR3 is TGTGCCTGGACCCTAGGGGGTCCTGAGCAGTTCTTC. This encodes CAWTLGGPEQFF.

This clone was counted a few times. Relative to the germline gene, one junction end is altered; a read error may explain this. This chain links TRBV7-7 with TRBJ2-7; no definite D call. This CDR3 comprises 13 residues. The germline V gene encodes CDR1 SSHAT and CDR2 FNYEAQ (reference sequence). CDR3 nucleotide sequence: TGTGCTAGCAGCTCCGGGTTAAGCTACGAGCAGTACTTC. It encodes CASSSGLSYEQYF. Drawing the rest from reference TRBV7-7 and TRBJ2-7, the complete variable domain is GAGVSQSPRYKVTKRGQDVTLRCDPISSHATLYWYQQALGQGPEFLTYFNYEAQPDKSGLPSDRFSAERPEGSISTLTIQRTEQRDSAMYRCASSSGLSYEQYFGPGTRLTVT.

The rearrangement uses TRBV29-1 and TRBJ2-5; TRBD2 matches 7 bases. The end of the DNA is better explained by TRBJ2-7, so the J call may be wrong. The germline gives CDR1 SQVTM, CDR2 ANQGSEA. This CDR3 region has 14 residues. CDR3 in amino acids: CSVAWLADPYEQYF. The CDR3 bases are TGCAGCGTTGCGTGGCTAGCGGACCCCTACGAGCAGTACTTC.

V gene TRBV11-2 combines with J gene TRBJ2-1; D is possibly TRBD2 (7 bases). Germline loops: CDR1 SGHAT, CDR2 FQNNGV. The length of the CDR3 is 15 residues. V was pared by 5 bases and J by 7 bases, with 18 bases between. The CDR3 protein is CASSRGPGGRNEQFF. CDR3 DNA: TGTGCCAGCAGCCGCGGTCCCGGGGGGCGGAATGAGCAGTTCTTC.

The V and J genes are TRBV29-1 and TRBJ2-2, with D possibly matching TRBD2 (7 bases). V lost 5 bases and J 0 bases, leaving 13 bases between the germline ends. There are 15 residues in the CDR3. The germline CDR1 and CDR2 sequences are SQVTM and ANQGSEA. Here the CDR3 reads CSVIAGASNTGELFF. In DNA form, the CDR3 reads TGCAGCGTTATTGCGGGGGCTTCGAACACCGGGGAGCTGTTTTTT.

Only a few counts were recorded for this clone. The chain uses TRBV5-6 and TRBJ2-3; a possible D gene is TRBD1 (6 bases). Trimming pared 3 bases from V and 2 bases from J, leaving 19 bases between. CDR1 and CDR2 (germline): SGHDT, YYEEEE. The CDR3 loop spans 17 amino acids. In DNA form, the CDR3 reads TGTGCCAGCAGCTCGCGACAGGACCTGGGTCTCACAGATACGCAGTATTTT. This encodes CASSSRQDLGLTDTQYF.

The chain recombines TRBV30 with TRBJ1-2; D call uncertain. The CDR3 contains 12 residues. The germline CDR1 and CDR2 sequences are GTSNPN and SVGIG (reference sequence). V was pared by 4 bases and J by 4 bases, with 10 bases between. CDR3 sequence reads: CAWKGDVYGYTF. In DNA form, the CDR3 reads TGTGCCTGGAAGGGCGACGTCTATGGCTACACCTTC.

V usage is TRBV7-2 and J usage is TRBJ1-2; D not certain. The germline CDR1 and CDR2 sequences are SGHTA and FQGNSA. This CDR3 spans 14 amino acids. Trimming removed 5 bases from V and 0 bases from J, with 10 bases in between. This chain's CDR3 is CASSPPPANYGYTF. DNA of the CDR3: TGTGCCAGCAGCCCGCCGCCTGCTAACTATGGCTACACCTTC.

The chain links TRBV5-1 to TRBJ2-2; no firm D call. The V gene lost 5 bases and the J gene lost 2 bases, with 13 bases spanning the gap. CDR1 and CDR2 (germline): SGHRS, YFSETQ. This CDR3 contains 15 residues. CDR3 nucleotides: TGCGCCAGCAGTAACCGGGCCTTCAACACCGGGGAGCTGTTTTTT. Protein sequence: CASSNRAFNTGELFF.

The rearrangement joins TRBV30 to TRBJ1-2; 8 nucleotides agree with TRBD1. CDR3 length equals 12 residues. CDR1 is GTSNPN and CDR2 is SVGIG in the germline V gene (reference sequence). J lost 4 bases, V lost 3 bases, and 1 base had no gene match. CDR3 nucleotide sequence: TGTGCCTGGAGGACAGGGGCCTATGGCTACACCTTC. Its translation is CAWRTGAYGYTF.

This clone was seen a handful of times. The chain is built from TRBV4-2 and TRBJ2-3; tentatively, D is TRBD1 (5 bases). The CDR3 totals 15 residues. V was cut by 5 bases and J by 0 bases, with 12 bases left in between. Germline values: CDR1 LGHNA, CDR2 YNFKEQ. The chain's CDR3 is CASSTPGSSTDTQYF. For the CDR3, the DNA is TGTGCCAGCAGCACCCCAGGGTCGAGCACAGATACGCAGTATTTT.

This clone was seen a few times. The gene calls are TRBV28 and TRBJ2-3, with D hard to call. Trimming pared 5 bases from V and 4 bases from J, leaving 13 bases between. Germline loops: CDR1 MDHEN, CDR2 SYDVKM. The length of the CDR3 is 14 residues. The CDR3 DNA follows: TGTGCCAGCAGTCCGACACAAATTTCAGATACGCAGTATTTT. It yields the protein CASSPTQISDTQYF.